This T cell receptor beta chain was recorded in a study of blood T cell repertoires in COVID-19. Across the whole study: Acute-phase and convalescent COVID-19 samples originated in the United States, Italy and Spain.

Profiling relied on immunoSEQ multiplex PCR, and the TCRdb table lists in-frame clones only, not all of them. The data contain hundreds of thousands of clones, 87% of them seen just once; the ten biggest clones take up 10%. Trimming cost V 4 bases and J 3 bases; bases outside gene matches: 5. CDR1 KGHDR and CDR2 SFDVKD come from the germline V gene. The CDR3 spans 16 residues. The TCR sequence derives from a woman between 50 and 59 years old who had recovered from COVID-19. The genes are TRBV24-1 and TRBJ2-1; 10 bases are a match to TRBD2. The sample comprised PBMCs or T cells enriched from blood (not recorded which). The CDR3 spells CATSDSLAGVYNEQFF. The CDR3, as DNA: TGTGCCACCAGTGACTCCCTAGCGGGGGTCTACAATGAGCAGTTCTTC.